These 25 T cell receptor beta chains were sequenced from one sample in a study of T cells in women clearing cervical HPV infection. Using immunoSEQ multiplex PCR, the repertoire was profiled, and TCRdb retains in-frame clones only, with some absent. The sample table includes about 23,000 clones. The material sequenced was blood buffy coat. The receptors shown here come from a woman aged 18 to 75 with a cervical HPV16 infection that either progressed to CIN3+ or cleared (not recorded which).

As for this clone: Coverage ceases 3 residues before the CDR3 finishes, and the germline J gene fills in the end. The chain recombines TRBV2 with TRBJ2-1; 9 bases are a match to TRBD2. From germline, CDR1 is SNHLY and CDR2 FYNNEI. The CDR3 sequence is 15 residues long. V lost 7 bases to trimming and J lost 5 bases; unmatched junction nucleotides: 9. This CDR3 is CASTSGLALNNEQFF. CDR3 bases read: TGTGCCAGCACCTCCGGACTAGCGCTTAACAATGAG.

A word on this clone: The observed sequence ends 3 residues before the CDR3 terminus, with the missing tail filled in from the germline J gene. The chain joins TRBV20-1 to TRBJ1-4, with 7 bases that match TRBD1. The CDR3 is 11 amino acids. After removal of 6 bases from V and 7 bases from J, the junction contained 2 bases not matched to a gene. Germline loops: CDR1 DFQATT, CDR2 SNEGSKA (reference sequence). Partial CDR3 DNA: TGCAGTGCGGGGACAGTTGAAAAA. Translated: CSAGTVEK. The full-length CDR3 reads as CSAGTVEKLFF.

Of note for this clone: The read terminates 3 residues ahead of where the CDR3 ends, so the germline J gene completes it. The chain has TRBV6-4 and TRBJ2-2, with TRBD1 matching 8 bases. CDR3 size: 15 residues. CDR1 is MRHNA and CDR2 is SNTAGT in the germline V gene. The sequenced part of the CDR3 DNA is TGTGCCAGCTCGCAGGGCAGGGGGCTTGATTCACCG. Protein product: CASSQGRGLDSP. In full, the CDR3 is CASSQGRGLDSPLFF.

Here the CDR3 reads CASSRGGFTEAFF. CDR3 DNA, as far as it was read: TGTGCCAGTAGTCGAGGGGGCTTCACTGAA. The V and J genes are TRBV19 and TRBJ1-1, with 7 nucleotides matching TRBD1. The sequenced fragment ends 3 residues before the CDR3 boundary, so the rest is inferred from the germline J gene. CDR1 is LNHDA, CDR2 SQIVND, per germline (reference sequence). The V and J ends lost 5 bases and 4 bases, in that order; junction bases with no gene match: 4. The CDR3 has 13 amino acids.

Notes on this clone: The missing CDR3 end, 3 residues past where the read stops, is filled in from the germline J gene. The genes are TRBV28 and TRBJ2-7, with a weak D call TRBD1 (6 bases). The V gene's germline CDR1 is MDHEN and CDR2 SYDVKM. V was trimmed by 5 bases and J by 2 bases, leaving 16 bases between them. This CDR3 is 15 amino acids long. Partial CDR3 DNA: TGTGCCAGCAGTCGCCTTCGGGACATAGCCTACGAG. It encodes CASSRLRDIAYE. From start to end, the CDR3 is CASSRLRDIAYEQYF.

Worth noting for this clone: Sequencing ends 3 residues short of the CDR3 end; the germline J gene provides the rest. The chain carries TRBV5-1 and TRBJ2-3; 9 bases are shared with TRBD1. CDR1 is SGHRS, CDR2 YFSETQ, per germline. The V gene end was trimmed by 6 bases and the J gene end by 6 bases; junction bases not matched to a gene: 8. The CDR3 is made up of 14 amino acids. The chain's CDR3 is CASTTGGSVDTQYF. The sequenced part of the CDR3 DNA is TGCGCCAGCACGACAGGGGGATCCGTCGATACG.

In the case of this clone: The read is 3 residues too short to cover the CDR3 end, so that end is filled in from the germline J gene. The chain recombines TRBV29-1 with TRBJ2-7, with a weak D call TRBD1 (6 bases). V lost 4 bases to trimming and J lost 2 bases, with 15 bases between them. The CDR3 length is 14 residues. CDR1 and CDR2 from the germline V gene are SQVTM and ANQGSEA. CDR3 bases read: TGCAGCGTTGTTCGGGACATGGCGACCTACGAG. Protein product: CSVVRDMATYE. The complete CDR3 sequence is CSVVRDMATYEQYF.

In the case of this clone: The read is 3 residues too short to cover the CDR3 end, so that end is filled in from the germline J gene. This chain links TRBV2 with TRBJ2-7, with 7 bases identical to TRBD1. The junction had 7 bases not matched to a gene; V was cut back by 6 bases and J by 2 bases. Germline V gives CDR1 SNHLY, CDR2 FYNNEI. This CDR3 comprises 14 residues. CDR3 bases read: TGTGCCAGCAGGACCGGGACAGCAGCCTACGAG. Its translation: CASRTGTAAYE. The CDR3 in its entirety is CASRTGTAAYEQYF.

Comment on this clone: Read coverage stops 3 residues before the CDR3 terminus; the germline J gene supplies the remainder. J is TRBJ2-3 and V is TRBV6-1; TRBD2 matches at 10 bases. From germline, CDR1 is MNHNS and CDR2 SASEGT. This CDR3 is built from 15 residues. The sequenced CDR3 bases are TGTGCCAGCAGTGGTAGCGGGGGGCCCCAAGAGACG. This gives the protein CASSGSGGPQET. The full CDR3 protein is CASSGSGGPQETQYF.

Comment on this clone: The read falls 3 residues short of the CDR3 end, and the missing part is taken from the germline J gene. The chain has TRBV6-4 and TRBJ1-5, with a weak D call TRBD1 (6 bases). This CDR3 has 14 amino acids. CDR1 is MRHNA, CDR2 SNTAGT, per germline. V was clipped by 6 bases and J by 5 bases, with 14 bases between them. The CDR3 sequence: CASSASRGDQPQHF. Incomplete CDR3 DNA: TGTGCCAGCAGCGCCAGCAGGGGCGATCAGCCC.

To note about this clone: The read ends 3 residues early relative to the CDR3; the germline J gene fills the gap. The chain is built from TRBV18 and TRBJ2-5, with D tentatively TRBD1 (7 bases). The CDR3 loop spans 16 amino acids. CDR1 and CDR2 from the germline V gene are KGHSH and LQKENI. V lost 2 bases and J lost 6, with 19 bases in between. The CDR3: CASSPWAPAGGKTQYF. CDR3 DNA, as far as it was read: TGTGCCAGCTCACCATGGGCCCCGGCAGGGGGGAAGACC.

Turning to this clone: The observed sequence ends 3 residues before the CDR3 terminus, with the missing tail filled in from the germline J gene. The rearrangement joins TRBV19 to TRBJ2-7; the match to TRBD1 covers 11 bases. This CDR3 comprises 16 residues. The germline CDR1 and CDR2 sequences are LNHDA and SQIVND (reference sequence). V was clipped by 2 bases and J by 4 bases; unmatched bases: 7. CDR3 bases read: TGTGCCAGTAGTATAAGTGGACAGGGGGCTTCTTACGAG. Encoded protein: CASSISGQGASYE. Given in full, the CDR3 is CASSISGQGASYEQYF.

Remarks on this clone: The CDR3 extends 3 residues past the end of the read, so its final part is completed from the germline J gene. The V call is TRBV28, the J call TRBJ2-7; TRBD2 is a possible D gene (6 bases). CDR1 is MDHEN and CDR2 is SYDVKM in the germline V gene. This CDR3 has 13 residues. V was shortened by 9 bases and J by 0 bases, with 12 bases between the two germline ends. CDR3: CASTGGVSYEQYF. The DNA read from the CDR3 is TGTGCCAGTACCGGGGGAGTCTCCTACGAG.

Concerning this clone: One junction end does not reproduce the germline sequence, and a read error may be involved. Read data end 3 residues before the CDR3 end; the end is taken from the germline J gene. The chain carries TRBV4-2 and TRBJ2-3; D may be TRBD2 (5 bases). Germline CDR1 is LGHNA and CDR2 is YNFKEQ. The CDR3 covers 15 residues. CDR3 DNA (partial): TGCGCCAGCAGCCAAGGGTACGGGGTGGGGGATACG. Its protein product is CASSQGYGVGDT. Given in full, the CDR3 is CASSQGYGVGDTQYF.

In the case of this clone: The read terminates 3 residues ahead of where the CDR3 ends, so the germline J gene completes it. The chain carries TRBV28 and TRBJ2-5; D unclear. The CDR3 covers 12 residues. The germline V gene has CDR1 MDHEN and CDR2 SYDVKM. Deletions cut 8 bases from V and 3 bases from J, with 10 bases between. The CDR3 spells CASQPDKETQYF. The part of the CDR3 DNA that was read is TGTGCCAGCCAACCCGACAAAGAGACC.

By frequency, this clone registers medium-sized. From the germline J gene comes the end of the CDR3, since the read stops 3 residues before it. The identical CDR3 is also encoded by other nucleotide sequences in the sample. The chain joins TRBV7-3 to TRBJ2-3, with TRBD2 matching 7 bases. The CDR3 contains 14 residues. V gave up 2 bases and J gave up 1 base; unmatched junction bases: 0. The germline gives CDR1 SGHTA, CDR2 FQGTGA. The sequenced CDR3 bases are TGTGCCAGCAGCTTAGCGGGAGGCACAGATACG. It yields the protein CASSLAGGTDT. The whole CDR3 protein reads CASSLAGGTDTQYF.

To note about this clone: An end of the junction does not agree with germline; a read error may underlie this. The CDR3 end falls 3 residues outside the read, so it is completed with the germline J gene. This chain joins TRBV7-2 and TRBJ1-2; D is undetermined. This CDR3 has 14 amino acids. Per the germline V gene, CDR1 is SGHTA and CDR2 is FQGNSA. The DNA read from the CDR3 is TGTGCCAGCGGCTTAGAACCGGGTAACTATGGC. Protein product: CASGLEPGNYG. The CDR3 in full is CASGLEPGNYGYTF.

Points on this clone: The read comes to an end 3 residues before the CDR3 does, leaving the germline J gene to fill in the end. This chain connects TRBV11-3 to TRBJ2-3, with 7 bases aligning to TRBD2. Germline V gene data show CDR1 as SGHNT and CDR2 as YENEEA. V gave up 1 base and J gave up 2 bases; unmatched junction bases: 3. The CDR3 is 15 residues long. The CDR3 bases that were read are TGTGCCAGCAGCTTAGCGGGGGGACCCACAGATACG. Encoded protein: CASSLAGGPTDT. The complete CDR3 protein is CASSLAGGPTDTQYF.

On this clone itself: With the read ending 3 residues before the CDR3 end, the germline J gene is used to fill in that end. This rearrangement joins TRBV5-1 to TRBJ2-4, with TRBD1 matching over 7 bases. CDR1 and CDR2 (germline): SGHRS, YFSETQ. This CDR3 is 14 amino acids long. CDR3 bases read: TGCGCCAGCAGCGGGAGACAGGGCAACTATGGT. Translated: CASSGRQGNYG. The entire CDR3 sequence reads CASSGRQGNYGQYF.

Turning to this clone: The sequence runs out 3 residues before the end of the CDR3; the remainder is reconstructed from the germline J gene. The V and J genes are TRBV7-3 and TRBJ1-2, with D unclear. This CDR3 has 19 amino acids. The V gene's germline CDR1 is SGHTA and CDR2 FQGTGA. CDR3 sequence reads: CASSLSGGNIISSYNDYTF. Incomplete CDR3 DNA: TGTGCCAGCAGCTTAAGCGGTGGTAACATAATTAGCTCCTACAATGAC.

Comments on this clone: The CDR3 goes on 3 residues after the read ends, and that part is filled in from the germline J gene. This chain uses TRBV6-2 or TRBV6-3 with TRBJ2-3, with TRBD2 matching over 10 bases. V lost 6 bases to trimming and J lost 0 bases; unmatched junction nucleotides: 6. The CDR3 totals 16 residues. Germline lookup yields CDR1 MNHEY and CDR2 SVGEGT. Incomplete CDR3 DNA: TGTGCCAGCAGAAGGGGACTAGCGACAAGCACAGATACG. It is translated as CASRRGLATSTDT. The full CDR3 reads CASRRGLATSTDTQYF.

This clone is labeled medium-sized (0.01 to 0.1%) based on frequency. The sequence runs out 3 residues before the end of the CDR3; the remainder is reconstructed from the germline J gene. The chain is built from TRBV4-2 and TRBJ2-5; D is perhaps TRBD2 (5 bases). Looked up from germline, CDR1 is LGHNA and CDR2 is YNFKEQ. This CDR3 spans 20 amino acids. Trimming took off 3 bases at V and 3 bases at J, with 29 bases between the two ends. The covered CDR3 bases are TGTGCCAGCAGCCACCCGGACCCAGCGGTGGCTCGCAAACATGAAGAGACC. Amino acids: CASSHPDPAVARKHEET. In full, the CDR3 is CASSHPDPAVARKHEETQYF.

Details on this clone: The read gets to within 3 residues of the CDR3 end, and the germline J gene fills in the rest. V gene TRBV19 combines with J gene TRBJ1-5, with a tentative D call TRBD1 (5 bases). Germline V gene lookup returns CDR1 LNHDA and CDR2 SQIVND (reference sequence). Trimming took off 6 bases at V and 4 bases at J, with 7 bases between the two ends. The CDR3 is made up of 12 amino acids. The part of the CDR3 DNA that was read is TGTGCCAGTAGGACAGTAAATCAGCCC. Its translation is CASRTVNQP. The CDR3 reads in full as CASRTVNQPQHF.

The CDR3 region is CASSIDHRNTEAFF. CDR3 bases read: TGTGCCAGTAGTATAGATCACAGGAACACTGAA. V is TRBV19 and J is TRBJ1-1; D unclear. From the germline J gene comes the end of the CDR3, since the read stops 3 residues before it. Germline lookup yields CDR1 LNHDA and CDR2 SQIVND (reference sequence). Trimming took 0 bases from V and 1 from J, leaving 6 bases between them. This CDR3 spans 14 amino acids.

On this clone itself: The read comes to an end 3 residues before the CDR3 does, leaving the germline J gene to fill in the end. The chain recombines TRBV18 with TRBJ2-2, with D perhaps matching TRBD2 (7 bases). CDR1 and CDR2 from the germline V gene are KGHSH and LQKENI. The CDR3 covers 14 residues. The CDR3 spells CASSHREGNEKLFF. CDR3 bases read: TGTGCCAGCTCACACAGGGAGGGGAACGAAAAG.